This T cell receptor (beta chain) emerged from a study of CD4+ T cells in melanoma. Study-wide points: CD8+ T cell, macrophage and B cell function reportedly correlated with neoantigen-specific CD4+ T cells.

The germline gives CDR1 MNHNS, CDR2 SASEGT. CDR3 size: 15 residues. V shed 0 bases, J shed 3 bases, and the junction held 0 bases outside the gene matches. TCRdb's table, derived via immunoSEQ multiplex PCR, lists solely in-frame clones and lacks some. Of tens of thousands of clones in the sample, 60% to 75% were seen once. Regarding this clone: The antigen is unknown.

The chain links TRBV6-1 to TRBJ1-4; 8 positions agree with TRBD1. The TCR originated in a human donor with melanoma. Sequenced input: tumor tissue. The CDR3 protein is CASSEAGQANEKLFF. The DNA for the CDR3 is TGTGCCAGCAGTGAAGCGGGACAGGCTAATGAAAAACTGTTTTTT.